This T cell receptor beta chain was profiled in a study of shared clonotypes between healthy human individuals. Notes on the study in general: Naive subsets tended to show greater estimated richness than memory subsets. Sampling was confined to blood; repertoires within tissues likely differ.

A note on this clone: Antigen specificity is unknown.

Only in-frame clones appear in the TCRdb table, and some are missing; sequencing was by immunoSEQ multiplex PCR. This table holds hundreds of thousands of clones, around 96% found once. Naive CD8 cells comprised CD45RO-negative, CCR7-positively selected cells, excluding terminally differentiated effector memory CD45RA+ cells. The clonotype comes from a woman in her thirties in good health. Sequencing was carried out using naive CD8+ T cells sorted from blood.

CDR3 loop: CASSHRDHGNTIYF. As DNA, the CDR3 is TGTGCCAGCAGTCATCGGGACCACGGAAACACCATATATTTT. This chain links TRBV6-5 with TRBJ1-3; perhaps TRBD1 as D (5 bases). This CDR3 has 14 amino acids. In germline, CDR1 is MNHEY, CDR2 SVGAGI. Trimming shortened V by 5 bases and J by 4 bases, and 12 bases separated the two germline ends.